This T cell receptor beta chain was recovered during a study of CXCR3-negative and CXCR3-positive naive CD8 T cells (dated 2019 in TCRdb). At the level of the whole study: Roughly 130 million TRB reads were obtained in total, roughly 1.5 +/- 0.3 million reads per library. For the TRBV-TRBJ cluster analysis, the naive subsets came from about five donors, while the memory cells came from 3 donors. Diversity and physicochemical repertoire analyses covered around 10 donors pooled from two independent experiments.

To note about this clonotype: Its antigen is currently not known.

TCRdb lists the instrument as NextSeq 550. The Human TCR Profiling Kit (MiLaboratory) was used to prepare UMI-labeled 5' RACE TRB cDNA libraries. The full amount of extracted RNA was used for cDNA synthesis, and the full amount of resulting cDNA was used for PCR amplification. Libraries were prepared in parallel with an identical number of PCR cycles. From the authors' description of their analysis: With a minimum of two reads required per UMI, MIGEC and MiXCR pulled out about 50,000 +/- 10,000 unique UMI-labeled TRB cDNA molecules from each library. On average, roughly 40,000 +/- 10,000 functional in-frame TRB CDR3 nucleotide clonotypes lacking stop codons were found per library. After each sample was downsampled to 5000 UMI-labeled TRB molecules, VDJtools was used to calculate diversity metrics such as normalized Shannon-Wiener and Chao1. VDJtools computed clonotype-size-weighted physicochemical properties of the central five CDR3 residues: interaction energy, strength, volume and Kidera factor 4. Reads reprocessed by TCRdb are summarized as one entry per CDR3 protein sequence, and DNA is absent. None of the V and J calls come from the authors' own analysis; TCRdb made them. The sample's own table lists about 120,000 distinct CDR3 sequences. About 0.3% of the sample comes from the top ten.

For each CD8+ T cell subset, flow sorting was done in triplicate, and a few hundred thousand cells per subset went directly into RLT lysis buffer. To keep memory contaminants out, a stringent definition of naive CD8+ T cells was applied: CD45RO-CCR7+CD27+CD95-. Peripheral blood mononuclear cells were isolated from buffy coats using standard density gradient centrifugation. A FACSAria III was used to flow-sort naive CD8+ T cells into CXCR3-negative and CXCR3-positive populations. An RNeasy Mini Kit was used to extract total RNA from the sorted cells. Points the paper makes about the study in general: TRB CDR3s from CXCR3-positive naive cells showed higher hydrophobicity (lower Kidera factor 4), lower energy, and higher strength and volume indices than CXCR3-negative naive cells. Similar TRBV-TRBJ usage was shown by naive CXCR3-negative and CXCR3-positive cells from the same donor, whereas distinct patterns were shown by memory cells. Freshly isolated PBMCs were used for most assays because CXCR3 expression went down partially after cryopreservation. Both naive subsets had comparably high repertoire diversity, while memory CD8+ T cells had much lower repertoire diversity. Surface CD5, linked to self-reactivity in mice, was comparable between naive subsets; TCR interaction strength was therefore also inferred from TRB CDR3 physicochemical properties.

The CDR3 contains 14 residues, cysteine and phenylalanine counted. There is no recorded DNA. According to the germline V gene, CDR1 reads SGHRS and CDR2 reads YFSETQ. This TCR was sampled from a human donor in good health. Some clones in this sample may be carry-over from other donors' samples. The sample taken for sequencing was naive CXCR3- CD8+ T cells from blood. The label giving this sample's cell subset or site can be read as: CD45RO-CCR7+CD27+CD95- naive CD8+ T cells lacking CXCR3 (TNR3-). In this chain, TRBV5-1 is recombined with TRBJ2-7. The CDR3 in this case is CASSFVGGSYEQYF.